This T cell receptor beta chain emerged from a study of blood T cell repertoires in COVID-19. CDR3 size: 15 residues. The V gene end was trimmed by 1 base and the J gene end by 7 bases; junction bases not matched to a gene: 5. Germline values: CDR1 MNHEY, CDR2 SMNVEV (reference sequence). Only in-frame clones appear in the TCRdb table, and some are missing; sequencing was by immunoSEQ multiplex PCR. The table records 200,000 to 300,000 clones, about 85% of them present only once. The clonotype originates from a woman aged 60 to 75 with active or convalescent COVID-19. V gene TRBV27 combines with J gene TRBJ2-3; 10 bases map to TRBD1. Source material: peripheral blood. DNA for the CDR3: TGTGCCAGCAGTTTATGGGGGACAGGGGCAAATACGCAGTATTTT. Translation gives CASSLWGTGANTQYF.